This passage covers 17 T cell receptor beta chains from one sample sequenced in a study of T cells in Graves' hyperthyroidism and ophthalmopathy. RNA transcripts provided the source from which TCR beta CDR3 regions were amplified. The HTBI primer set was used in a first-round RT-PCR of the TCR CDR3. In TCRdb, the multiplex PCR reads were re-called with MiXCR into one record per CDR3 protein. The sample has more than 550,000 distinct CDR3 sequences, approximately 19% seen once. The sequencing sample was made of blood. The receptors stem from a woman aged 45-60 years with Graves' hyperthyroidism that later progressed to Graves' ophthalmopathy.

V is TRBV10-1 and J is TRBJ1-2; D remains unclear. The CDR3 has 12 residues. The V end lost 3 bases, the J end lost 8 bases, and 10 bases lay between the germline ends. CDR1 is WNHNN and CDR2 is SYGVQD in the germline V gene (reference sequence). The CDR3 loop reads CASSDPGGGYTF. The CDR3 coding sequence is TGCGCCAGCAGTGACCCCGGCGGGGGCTACACCTTC.

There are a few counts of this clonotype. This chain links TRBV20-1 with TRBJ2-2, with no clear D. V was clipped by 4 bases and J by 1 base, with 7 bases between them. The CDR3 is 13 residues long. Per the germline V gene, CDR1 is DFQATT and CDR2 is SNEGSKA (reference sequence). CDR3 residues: CSANRQNTGELFF. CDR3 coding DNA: TGCAGTGCTAACCGCCAGAACACCGGGGAGCTGTTTTTT.

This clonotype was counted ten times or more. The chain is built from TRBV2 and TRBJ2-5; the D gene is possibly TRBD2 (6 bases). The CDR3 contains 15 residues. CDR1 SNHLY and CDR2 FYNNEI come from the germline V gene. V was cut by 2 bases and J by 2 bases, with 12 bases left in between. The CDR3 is CASSELRGPQETQYF. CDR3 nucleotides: TGTGCCAGCAGTGAATTGCGGGGTCCTCAAGAGACCCAGTACTTC.

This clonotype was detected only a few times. CDR3 DNA sequence: TGCAGTGCCCGGGACAGGAATACCTACGAGCAGTACTTC. Its translation: CSARDRNTYEQYF. The V gene is TRBV20-1, the J gene TRBJ2-7; the match to TRBD1 covers 8 bases. V was pared by 6 bases and J by 2 bases, with 6 bases of the junction left unmatched. The germline gives CDR1 DFQATT, CDR2 SNEGSKA (reference sequence). The CDR3 runs to 13 residues.

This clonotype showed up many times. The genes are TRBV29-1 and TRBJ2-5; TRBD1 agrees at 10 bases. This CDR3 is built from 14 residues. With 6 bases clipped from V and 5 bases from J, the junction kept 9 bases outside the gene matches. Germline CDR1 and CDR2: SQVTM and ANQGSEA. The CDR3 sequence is CSVDGQGEVETQYF. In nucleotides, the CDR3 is TGCAGCGTAGATGGACAGGGGGAGGTTGAGACCCAGTACTTC.

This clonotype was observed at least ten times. CDR3 nucleotide sequence: TGTGCCAGCAGGAGGGGGTCCTCCTACGAGCAGTACTTC. Amino acid sequence: CASRRGSSYEQYF. The V gene is TRBV3-1, the J gene TRBJ2-7; D possibly corresponds to TRBD1 (6 bases). Germline values: CDR1 LGHDT, CDR2 YNNKEL (reference sequence). Trimming removed 6 bases from V and 0 bases from J, with 9 bases in between. This CDR3 contains 13 residues.

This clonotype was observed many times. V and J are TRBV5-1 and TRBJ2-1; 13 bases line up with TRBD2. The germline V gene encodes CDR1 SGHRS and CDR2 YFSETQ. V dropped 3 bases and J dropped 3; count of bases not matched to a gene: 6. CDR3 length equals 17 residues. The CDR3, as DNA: TGCGCCAGCAGCTCCCGGACTAGCGGGGGTCGCTACAATGAGCAGTTCTTC. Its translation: CASSSRTSGGRYNEQFF.

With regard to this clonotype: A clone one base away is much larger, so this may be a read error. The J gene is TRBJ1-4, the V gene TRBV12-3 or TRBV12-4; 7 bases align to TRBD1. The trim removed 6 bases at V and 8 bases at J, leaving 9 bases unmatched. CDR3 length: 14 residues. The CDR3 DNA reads TGTGCCAGCAGCTCCGGGACAGAGGGCGAAAAACTGTTTTTT. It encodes CASSSGTEGEKLFF.

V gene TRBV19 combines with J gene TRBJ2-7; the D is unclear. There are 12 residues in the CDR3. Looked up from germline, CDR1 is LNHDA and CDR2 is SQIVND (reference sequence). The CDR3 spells CAPRVGPYEQYF. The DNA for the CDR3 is TGTGCACCTAGAGTCGGGCCCTACGAGCAGTACTTC.

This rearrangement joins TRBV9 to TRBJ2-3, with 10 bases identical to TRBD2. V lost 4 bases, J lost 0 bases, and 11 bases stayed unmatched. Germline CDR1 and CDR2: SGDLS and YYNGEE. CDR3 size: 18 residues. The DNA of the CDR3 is TGTGCCAGCAGCCCAGACCTAGCGGGGGAGAGTAGCACAGATACGCAGTATTTT. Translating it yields CASSPDLAGESSTDTQYF. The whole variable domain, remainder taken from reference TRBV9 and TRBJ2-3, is DSGVTQTPKHLITATGQRVTLRCSPRSGDLSVYWYQQSLDQGLQFLIQYYNGEERAKGNILERFSAQQFPDLHSELNLSSLELGDSALYFCASSPDLAGESSTDTQYFGPGTRLTVL.

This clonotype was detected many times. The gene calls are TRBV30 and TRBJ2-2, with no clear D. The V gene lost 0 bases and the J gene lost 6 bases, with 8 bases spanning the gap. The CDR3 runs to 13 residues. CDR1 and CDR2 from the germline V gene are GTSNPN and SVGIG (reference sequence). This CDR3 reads CAWSVGGSGELFF. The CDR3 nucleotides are TGTGCCTGGAGTGTAGGCGGATCCGGGGAGCTGTTTTTT.

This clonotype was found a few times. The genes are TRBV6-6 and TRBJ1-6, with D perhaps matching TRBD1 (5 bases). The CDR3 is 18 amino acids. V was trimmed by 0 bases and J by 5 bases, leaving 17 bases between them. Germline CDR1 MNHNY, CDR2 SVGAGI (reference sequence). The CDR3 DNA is TGTGCCAGCAGTTACTCCCGCGGGGGAGGCAGGAATAATTCACCCCTCCACTTT. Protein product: CASSYSRGGGRNNSPLHF.

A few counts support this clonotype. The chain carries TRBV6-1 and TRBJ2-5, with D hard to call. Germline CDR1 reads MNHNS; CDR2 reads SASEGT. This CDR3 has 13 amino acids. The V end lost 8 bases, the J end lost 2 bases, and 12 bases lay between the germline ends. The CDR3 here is CASYPPGQETQYF. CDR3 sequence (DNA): TGTGCCAGCTATCCTCCCGGGCAAGAGACCCAGTACTTC.

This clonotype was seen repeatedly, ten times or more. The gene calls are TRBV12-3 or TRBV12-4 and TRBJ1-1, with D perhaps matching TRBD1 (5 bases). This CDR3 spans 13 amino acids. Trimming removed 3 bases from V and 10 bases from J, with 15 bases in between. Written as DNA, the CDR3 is TGTGCCAGCAGTTTTTCCCCAGGGTCGGGAGCTTTCTTT. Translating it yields CASSFSPGSGAFF.

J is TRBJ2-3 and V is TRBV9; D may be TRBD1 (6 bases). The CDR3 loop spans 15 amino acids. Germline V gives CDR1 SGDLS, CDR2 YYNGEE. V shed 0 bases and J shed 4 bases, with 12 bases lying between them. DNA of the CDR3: TGTGCCAGCAGCGTAGTTGGACAGCCCGCAGATACGCAGTATTTT. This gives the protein CASSVVGQPADTQYF.

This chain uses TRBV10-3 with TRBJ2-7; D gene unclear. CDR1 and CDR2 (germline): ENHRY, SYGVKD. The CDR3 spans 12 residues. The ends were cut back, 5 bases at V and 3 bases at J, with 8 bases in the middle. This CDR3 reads CAISSTYYEQYF. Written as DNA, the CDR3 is TGTGCCATCAGTTCGACTTACTACGAGCAGTACTTC.

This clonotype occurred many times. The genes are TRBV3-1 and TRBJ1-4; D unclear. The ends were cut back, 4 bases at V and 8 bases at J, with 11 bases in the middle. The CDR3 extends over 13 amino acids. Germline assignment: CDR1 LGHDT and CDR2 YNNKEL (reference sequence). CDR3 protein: CASSLALDEKLFF. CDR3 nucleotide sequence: TGTGCCAGCAGCCTTGCGCTGGACGAAAAACTGTTTTTT.